This T cell receptor (beta chain) originates from a study of T cells in Graves' hyperthyroidism and ophthalmopathy. Study background: Specimen type is peripheral blood, collected at initial diagnosis prior to any treatment.

Cells are PBMCs isolated from 10 ml of fresh blood. Trimming removed 0 bases from V and 6 bases from J; junction bases left unmatched: 8. CDR1 and CDR2 from the germline V gene are DFQATT and SNEGSKA (reference sequence). The CDR3 is 15 residues long. TCR beta CDR3 sequences were amplified from RNA transcripts. The TCR CDR3 first-round RT-PCR relied on the HTBI primer set. TCRdb used MiXCR to reprocess the multiplex PCR reads, holding one entry per CDR3 protein. The sample has about 600,000 distinct CDR3 sequences, around 15% seen once. As regards this clonotype: Its antigen is as yet unknown. This could be a read error, since a much larger clone is one nucleotide away.

Findings of the study overall: The model forecast ophthalmopathy, anticipating it by a median roughly 6.5 months before onset.

The chain combines TRBV20-1 with TRBJ2-1, with 7 bases aligning to TRBD2. The sequenced material came from blood. This receptor was obtained from a middle-aged woman with Graves' ophthalmopathy. CDR3 sequence (DNA): TGCAGTGCTAGAGAAGCGGGAAGGCCCTCCAATGAGCAGTTCTTC. It yields the protein CSAREAGRPSNEQFF.